A selection of T cell receptor beta chains follows, all from one sample in a study of shared clonotypes between healthy human individuals. Method: immunoSEQ multiplex PCR; TCRdb's copy keeps in-frame clones and lacks some. This table holds some 2,000,000 clones, less than 95% found once. Sequencing was done on a sample of naive CD8+ T cells sorted from blood. All receptors derive from a man aged 18 to 35 in good health. Both conserved end residues are part of each CDR3. The order of the fields is J gene, V gene, D gene, CDR3 protein, CDR3 DNA. The D gene is left open where the match is weak.

j_call: TRBJ2-7
v_call: TRBV6-1
d_call: -
cdr3_aa: CASSERRVGHEQYF
cdr3_nt: TGTGCCAGCAGTGAAAGGAGGGTAGGACACGAGCAGTACTTC

j_call: TRBJ2-1
v_call: TRBV19
d_call: TRBD1
cdr3_aa: CASSFPTGELSFSYNEQFF
cdr3_nt: TGTGCCAGTAGTTTCCCGACAGGGGAACTATCCTTCTCCTACAATGAGCAGTTCTTC

j_call: TRBJ2-5
v_call: TRBV6-5
d_call: -
cdr3_aa: CASSYSPDSKKETQYF
cdr3_nt: TGTGCCAGCAGTTACTCCCCGGACTCGAAAAAAGAGACCCAGTACTTC

j_call: TRBJ1-5
v_call: TRBV23-1
d_call: -
cdr3_aa: CASTVRTLRFQPQHF
cdr3_nt: TGCGCCAGCACGGTCCGGACTCTTCGCTTTCAGCCCCAGCATTTT

j_call: TRBJ2-5
v_call: TRBV9
d_call: -
cdr3_aa: CASSEEGGETQYF
cdr3_nt: TGTGCCAGCAGCGAGGAAGGTGGGGAGACCCAGTACTTC

j_call: TRBJ2-7
v_call: TRBV5-5
d_call: -
cdr3_aa: CASSLPPPSSYEQYF
cdr3_nt: TGTGCCAGCAGCTTGCCGCCTCCTAGCTCCTACGAGCAGTACTTC

j_call: TRBJ2-5
v_call: TRBV27
d_call: TRBD2
cdr3_aa: CASVGLAGAQETQYF
cdr3_nt: TGTGCCAGCGTGGGACTAGCGGGGGCTCAAGAGACCCAGTACTTC

j_call: TRBJ2-7
v_call: TRBV4-1
d_call: TRBD1
cdr3_aa: CASSLGTASEQYF
cdr3_nt: TGCGCCAGCAGCCTTGGGACAGCGAGCGAGCAGTACTTC

j_call: TRBJ1-1
v_call: TRBV28
d_call: TRBD1
cdr3_aa: CASSFGTGGGRVEAFF
cdr3_nt: TGTGCCAGCAGTTTCGGGACAGGGGGTGGCCGGGTTGAAGCTTTCTTT

j_call: TRBJ1-6
v_call: TRBV7-9
d_call: -
cdr3_aa: CASSPTAINSPLHF
cdr3_nt: TGTGCCAGCAGCCCGACAGCAATTAATTCACCCCTCCACTTT

j_call: TRBJ1-1
v_call: TRBV9
d_call: -
cdr3_aa: CASSVEGGITEAFF
cdr3_nt: TGTGCCAGCAGCGTAGAGGGGGGAATCACTGAAGCTTTCTTT

j_call: TRBJ2-1
v_call: TRBV29-1
d_call: TRBD2
cdr3_aa: CSVEGLAGLDNEQFF
cdr3_nt: TGCAGCGTTGAAGGACTAGCGGGCCTTGACAATGAGCAGTTCTTC

j_call: TRBJ1-2
v_call: TRBV4-3
d_call: TRBD1
cdr3_aa: CASSQDQGQAGFNYGYTF
cdr3_nt: TGCGCCAGCAGCCAAGATCAAGGACAGGCCGGTTTTAACTATGGCTACACCTTC

j_call: TRBJ1-2
v_call: TRBV2
d_call: -
cdr3_aa: CASSERRPYGYTF
cdr3_nt: TGTGCCAGCAGTGAAAGGCGGCCCTATGGCTACACCTTC

j_call: TRBJ2-5
v_call: TRBV5-1
d_call: TRBD1
cdr3_aa: CASSSAPGQRQETQYF
cdr3_nt: TGCGCCAGCAGCTCTGCCCCGGGACAGCGACAAGAGACCCAGTACTTC

j_call: TRBJ2-2
v_call: TRBV4-1
d_call: -
cdr3_aa: CASSQLGGTTNTGELFF
cdr3_nt: TGCGCCAGCAGCCAACTAGGTGGGACAACGAACACCGGGGAGCTGTTTTTT